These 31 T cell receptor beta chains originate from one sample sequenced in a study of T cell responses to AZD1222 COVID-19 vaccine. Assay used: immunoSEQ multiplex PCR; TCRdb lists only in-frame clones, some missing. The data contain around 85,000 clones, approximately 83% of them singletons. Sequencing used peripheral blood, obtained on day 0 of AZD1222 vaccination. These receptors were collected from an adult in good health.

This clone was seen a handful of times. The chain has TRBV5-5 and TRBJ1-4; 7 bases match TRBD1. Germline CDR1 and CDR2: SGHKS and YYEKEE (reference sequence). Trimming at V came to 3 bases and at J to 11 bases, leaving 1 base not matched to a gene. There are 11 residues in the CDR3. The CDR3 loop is CASSSGGKLFF. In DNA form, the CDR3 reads TGTGCCAGCAGCTCAGGGGGGAAACTGTTTTTT.

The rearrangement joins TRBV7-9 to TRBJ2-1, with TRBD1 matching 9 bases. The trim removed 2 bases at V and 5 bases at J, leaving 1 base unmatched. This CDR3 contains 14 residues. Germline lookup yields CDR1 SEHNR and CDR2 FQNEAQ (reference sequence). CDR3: CASSLRTGDNEQFF. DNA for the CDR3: TGTGCCAGCAGCTTAAGGACAGGGGACAATGAGCAGTTCTTC.

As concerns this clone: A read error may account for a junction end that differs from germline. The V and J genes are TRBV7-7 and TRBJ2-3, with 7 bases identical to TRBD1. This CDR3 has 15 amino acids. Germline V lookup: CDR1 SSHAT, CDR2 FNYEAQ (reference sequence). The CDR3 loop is CASSLGTASTDTQYF. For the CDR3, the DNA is TGTGCTAGCAGCCTGGGGACAGCTAGCACAGATACGCAGTATTTT. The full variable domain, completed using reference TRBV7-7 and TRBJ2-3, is GAGVSQSPRYKVTKRGQDVTLRCDPISSHATLYWYQQALGQGPEFLTYFNYEAQPDKSGLPSDRFSAERPEGSISTLTIQRTEQRDSAMYRCASSLGTASTDTQYFGPGTRLTVL.

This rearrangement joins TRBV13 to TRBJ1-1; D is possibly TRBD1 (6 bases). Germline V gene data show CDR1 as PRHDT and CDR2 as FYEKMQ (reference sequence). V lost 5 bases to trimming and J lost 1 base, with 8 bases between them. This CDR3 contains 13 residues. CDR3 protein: CASSLTGNTEAFF. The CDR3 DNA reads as TGTGCCAGCAGCCTGACAGGGAACACTGAAGCTTTCTTT.

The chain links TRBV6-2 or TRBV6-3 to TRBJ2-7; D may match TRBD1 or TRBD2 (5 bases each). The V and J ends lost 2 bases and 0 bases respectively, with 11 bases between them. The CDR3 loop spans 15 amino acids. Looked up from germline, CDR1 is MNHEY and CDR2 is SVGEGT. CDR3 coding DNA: TGTGCCAGCAGTTACGGGACGCTGGGCTCCTACGAGCAGTACTTC. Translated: CASSYGTLGSYEQYF.

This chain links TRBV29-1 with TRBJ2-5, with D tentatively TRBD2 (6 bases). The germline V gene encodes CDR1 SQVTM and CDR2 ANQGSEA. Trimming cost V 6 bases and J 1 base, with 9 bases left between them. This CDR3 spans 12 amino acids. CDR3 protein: CSVAGSQETQYF. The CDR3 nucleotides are TGCAGCGTGGCCGGGAGCCAAGAGACCCAGTACTTC.

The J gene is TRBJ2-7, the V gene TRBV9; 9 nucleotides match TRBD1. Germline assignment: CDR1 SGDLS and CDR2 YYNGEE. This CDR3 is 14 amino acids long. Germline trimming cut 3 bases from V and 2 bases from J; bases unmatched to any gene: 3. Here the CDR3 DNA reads TGTGCCAGCAGCGGGGACAGGGATCCCTACGAGCAGTACTTC. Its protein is CASSGDRDPYEQYF.

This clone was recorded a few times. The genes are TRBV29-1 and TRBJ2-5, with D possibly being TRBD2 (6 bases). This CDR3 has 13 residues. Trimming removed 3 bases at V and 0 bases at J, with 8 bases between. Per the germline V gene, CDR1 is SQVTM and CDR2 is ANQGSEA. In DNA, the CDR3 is TGCAGCGTTGACGGCGGGGACCAAGAGACCCAGTACTTC. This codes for CSVDGGDQETQYF.

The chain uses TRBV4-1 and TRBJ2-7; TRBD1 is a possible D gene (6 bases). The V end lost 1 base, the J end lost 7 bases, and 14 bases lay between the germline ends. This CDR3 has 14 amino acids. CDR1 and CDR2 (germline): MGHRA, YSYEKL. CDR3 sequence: CASSQAGTFEEQYF. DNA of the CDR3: TGCGCCAGCAGCCAAGCAGGGACATTCGAGGAGCAGTACTTC.

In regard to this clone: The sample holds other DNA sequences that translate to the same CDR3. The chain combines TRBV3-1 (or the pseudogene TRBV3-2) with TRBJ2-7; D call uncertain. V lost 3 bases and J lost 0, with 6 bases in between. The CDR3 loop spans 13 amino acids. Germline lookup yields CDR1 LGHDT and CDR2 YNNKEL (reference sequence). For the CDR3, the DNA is TGTGCCAGCAGCCAGGGTATCTCCTACGAGCAGTACTTC. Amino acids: CASSQGISYEQYF.

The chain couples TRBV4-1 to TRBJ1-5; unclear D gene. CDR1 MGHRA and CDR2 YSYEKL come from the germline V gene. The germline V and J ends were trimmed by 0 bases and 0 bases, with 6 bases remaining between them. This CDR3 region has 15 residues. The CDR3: CASSQEQYSNQPQHF. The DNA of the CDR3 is TGCGCCAGCAGCCAAGAACAGTATAGCAATCAGCCCCAGCATTTT.

CDR3 amino acids: CASSILAGASYEQYF. The CDR3 bases are TGTGCCAGCAGCATTCTAGCGGGAGCTTCCTACGAGCAGTACTTC. The V call is TRBV7-9, the J call TRBJ2-7, with 10 bases matching TRBD2. CDR1 is SEHNR and CDR2 is FQNEAQ in the germline V gene (reference sequence). With V trimmed by 5 bases and J by 1 base, 5 bases remained unmatched. There are 15 residues in the CDR3.

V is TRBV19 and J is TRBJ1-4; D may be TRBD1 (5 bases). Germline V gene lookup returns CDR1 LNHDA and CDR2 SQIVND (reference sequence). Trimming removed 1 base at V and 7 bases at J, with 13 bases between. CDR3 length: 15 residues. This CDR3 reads CASSIVSTVGEKLFF. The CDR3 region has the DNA TGTGCCAGTAGTATAGTGTCGACAGTTGGTGAAAAACTGTTTTTT.

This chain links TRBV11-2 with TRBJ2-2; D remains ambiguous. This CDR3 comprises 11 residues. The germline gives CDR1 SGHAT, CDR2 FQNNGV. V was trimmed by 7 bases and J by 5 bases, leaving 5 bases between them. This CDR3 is CASTETGELFF. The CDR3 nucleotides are TGTGCCAGCACCGAGACCGGGGAGCTGTTTTTT.

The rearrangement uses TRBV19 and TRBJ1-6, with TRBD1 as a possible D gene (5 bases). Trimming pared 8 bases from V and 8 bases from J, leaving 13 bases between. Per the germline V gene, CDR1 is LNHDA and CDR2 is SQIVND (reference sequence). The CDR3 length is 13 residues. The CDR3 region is CASQDTKDSPLHF. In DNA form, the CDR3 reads TGTGCCAGTCAGGACACGAAAGATTCACCCCTCCACTTT.

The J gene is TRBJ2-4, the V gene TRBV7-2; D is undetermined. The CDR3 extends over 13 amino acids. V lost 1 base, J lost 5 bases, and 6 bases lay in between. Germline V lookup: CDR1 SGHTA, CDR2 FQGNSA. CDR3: CASSLDSQNIQYF. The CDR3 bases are TGTGCCAGCAGCTTAGACAGCCAAAACATTCAGTACTTC.

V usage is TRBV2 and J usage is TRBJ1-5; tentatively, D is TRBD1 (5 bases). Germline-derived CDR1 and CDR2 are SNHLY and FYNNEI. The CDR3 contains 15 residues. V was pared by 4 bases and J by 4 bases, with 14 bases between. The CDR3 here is CASSGGTAFNQPQHF. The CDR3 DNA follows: TGTGCCAGCAGTGGAGGGACGGCATTTAATCAGCCCCAGCATTTT.

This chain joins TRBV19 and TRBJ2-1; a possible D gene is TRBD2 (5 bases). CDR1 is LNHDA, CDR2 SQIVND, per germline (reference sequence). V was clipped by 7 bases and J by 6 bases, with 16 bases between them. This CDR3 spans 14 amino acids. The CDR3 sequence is CASTDQLETNEQFF. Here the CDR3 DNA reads TGTGCCAGTACCGACCAACTAGAGACCAATGAGCAGTTCTTC.

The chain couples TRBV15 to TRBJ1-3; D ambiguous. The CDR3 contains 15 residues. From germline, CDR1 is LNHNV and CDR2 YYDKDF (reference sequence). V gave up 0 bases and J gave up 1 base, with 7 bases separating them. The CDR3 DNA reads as TGTGCCACCAGCAGAGATGGGATTTCTGGAAACACCATATATTTT. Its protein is CATSRDGISGNTIYF. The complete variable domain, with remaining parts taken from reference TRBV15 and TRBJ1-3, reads DAMVIQNPRYQVTQFGKPVTLSCSQTLNHNVMYWYQQKSSQAPKLLFHYYDKDFNNEADTPDNFQSRRPNTSFCFLDIRSPGLGDTAMYLCATSRDGISGNTIYFGEGSWLTVV.

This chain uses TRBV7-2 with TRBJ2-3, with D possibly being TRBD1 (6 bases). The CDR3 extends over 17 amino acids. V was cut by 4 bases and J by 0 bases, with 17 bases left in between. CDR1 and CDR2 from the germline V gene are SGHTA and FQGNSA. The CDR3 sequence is CASSSQGSGGSTDTQYF. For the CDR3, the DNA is TGTGCCAGCAGCTCTCAGGGGAGTGGGGGAAGCACAGATACGCAGTATTTT.

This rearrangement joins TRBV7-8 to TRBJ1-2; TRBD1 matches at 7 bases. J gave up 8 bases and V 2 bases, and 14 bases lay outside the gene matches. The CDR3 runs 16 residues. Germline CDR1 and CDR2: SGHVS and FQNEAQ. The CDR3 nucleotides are TGTGCCAGCAGCTTAAACCCTCTGACAGGGTCGGGGGGCTACACCTTC. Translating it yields CASSLNPLTGSGGYTF.

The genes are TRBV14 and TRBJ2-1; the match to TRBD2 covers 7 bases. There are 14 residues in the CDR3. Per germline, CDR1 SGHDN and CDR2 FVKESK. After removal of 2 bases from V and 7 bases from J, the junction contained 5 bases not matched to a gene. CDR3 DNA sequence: TGTGCCAGCAGCCAACTCGGCGGGGGAAATGAGCAGTTCTTC. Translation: CASSQLGGGNEQFF.

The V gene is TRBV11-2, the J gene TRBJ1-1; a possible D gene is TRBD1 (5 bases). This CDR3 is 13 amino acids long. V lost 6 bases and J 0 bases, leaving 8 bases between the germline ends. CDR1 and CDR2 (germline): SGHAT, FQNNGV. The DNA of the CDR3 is TGTGCCAGCAGGGGACTGTTGAACACTGAAGCTTTCTTT. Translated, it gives CASRGLLNTEAFF.

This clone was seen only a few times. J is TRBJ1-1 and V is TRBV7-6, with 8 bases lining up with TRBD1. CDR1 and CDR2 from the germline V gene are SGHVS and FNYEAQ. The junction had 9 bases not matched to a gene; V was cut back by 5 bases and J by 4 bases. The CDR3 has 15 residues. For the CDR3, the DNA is TGTGCCAGCAGCATTTGGACAGGGAGTGGCACTGAAGCTTTCTTT. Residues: CASSIWTGSGTEAFF. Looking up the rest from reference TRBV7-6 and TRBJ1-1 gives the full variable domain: GAGVSQSPRYKVTKRGQDVALRCDPISGHVSLYWYRQALGQGPEFLTYFNYEAQQDKSGLPNDRFSAERPEGSISTLTIQRTEQRDSAMYRCASSIWTGSGTEAFFGQGTRLTVV.

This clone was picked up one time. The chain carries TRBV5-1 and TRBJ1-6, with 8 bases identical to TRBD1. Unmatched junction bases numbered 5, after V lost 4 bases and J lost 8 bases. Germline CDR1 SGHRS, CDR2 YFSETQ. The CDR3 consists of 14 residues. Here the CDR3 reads CASSPGQDYSPLHF. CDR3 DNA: TGCGCCAGCAGCCCGGGACAGGATTATTCACCCCTCCACTTT. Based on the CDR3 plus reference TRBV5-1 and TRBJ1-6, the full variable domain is KAGVTQTPRYLIKTRGQQVTLSCSPISGHRSVSWYQQTPGQGLQFLFEYFSETQRNKGNFPGRFSGRQFSNSRSEMNVSTLELGDSALYLCASSPGQDYSPLHFGNGTRLTVT.

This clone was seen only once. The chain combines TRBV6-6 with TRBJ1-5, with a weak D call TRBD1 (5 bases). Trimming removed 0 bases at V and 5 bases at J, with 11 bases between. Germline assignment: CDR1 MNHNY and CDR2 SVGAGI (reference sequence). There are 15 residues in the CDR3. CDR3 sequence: CASSYSTGGDQPQHF. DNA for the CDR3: TGTGCCAGCAGTTACTCGACCGGGGGGGATCAGCCCCAGCATTTT.

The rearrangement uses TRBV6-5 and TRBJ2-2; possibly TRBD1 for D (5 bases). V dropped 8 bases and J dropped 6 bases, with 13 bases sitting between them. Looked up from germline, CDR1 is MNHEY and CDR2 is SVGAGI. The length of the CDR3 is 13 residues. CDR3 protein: CASQRQPAGELFF. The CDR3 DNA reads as TGTGCCAGCCAACGACAGCCGGCCGGGGAGCTGTTTTTT.

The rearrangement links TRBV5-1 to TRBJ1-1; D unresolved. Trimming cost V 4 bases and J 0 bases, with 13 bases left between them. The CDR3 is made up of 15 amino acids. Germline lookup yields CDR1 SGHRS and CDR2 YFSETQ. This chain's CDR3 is CASSHSVGMNTEAFF. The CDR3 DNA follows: TGCGCCAGCAGCCATTCAGTTGGGATGAACACTGAAGCTTTCTTT.

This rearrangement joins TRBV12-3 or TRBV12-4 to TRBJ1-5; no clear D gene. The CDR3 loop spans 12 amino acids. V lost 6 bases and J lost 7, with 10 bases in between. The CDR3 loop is CASRNSGQPQHF. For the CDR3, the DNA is TGTGCCAGCAGAAACAGCGGGCAGCCCCAGCATTTT.

As DNA, the CDR3 is TGTGCCAGCAGCTTGGGGACAGGGACGGGTCAGCCCCAGCATTTT. Translating it yields CASSLGTGTGQPQHF. The rearrangement uses TRBV5-6 and TRBJ1-5; 8 bases line up with TRBD1. Unmatched junction bases numbered 5, after V lost 0 bases and J lost 6 bases. The CDR3 length is 15 residues. Germline V gives CDR1 SGHDT, CDR2 YYEEEE.

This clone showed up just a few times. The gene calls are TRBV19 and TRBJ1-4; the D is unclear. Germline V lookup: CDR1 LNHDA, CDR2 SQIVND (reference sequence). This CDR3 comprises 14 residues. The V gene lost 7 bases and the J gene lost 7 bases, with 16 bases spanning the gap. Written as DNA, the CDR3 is TGTGCCAGTAAGGCGGGGTTGTATGGTGAAAAACTGTTTTTT. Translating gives CASKAGLYGEKLFF.